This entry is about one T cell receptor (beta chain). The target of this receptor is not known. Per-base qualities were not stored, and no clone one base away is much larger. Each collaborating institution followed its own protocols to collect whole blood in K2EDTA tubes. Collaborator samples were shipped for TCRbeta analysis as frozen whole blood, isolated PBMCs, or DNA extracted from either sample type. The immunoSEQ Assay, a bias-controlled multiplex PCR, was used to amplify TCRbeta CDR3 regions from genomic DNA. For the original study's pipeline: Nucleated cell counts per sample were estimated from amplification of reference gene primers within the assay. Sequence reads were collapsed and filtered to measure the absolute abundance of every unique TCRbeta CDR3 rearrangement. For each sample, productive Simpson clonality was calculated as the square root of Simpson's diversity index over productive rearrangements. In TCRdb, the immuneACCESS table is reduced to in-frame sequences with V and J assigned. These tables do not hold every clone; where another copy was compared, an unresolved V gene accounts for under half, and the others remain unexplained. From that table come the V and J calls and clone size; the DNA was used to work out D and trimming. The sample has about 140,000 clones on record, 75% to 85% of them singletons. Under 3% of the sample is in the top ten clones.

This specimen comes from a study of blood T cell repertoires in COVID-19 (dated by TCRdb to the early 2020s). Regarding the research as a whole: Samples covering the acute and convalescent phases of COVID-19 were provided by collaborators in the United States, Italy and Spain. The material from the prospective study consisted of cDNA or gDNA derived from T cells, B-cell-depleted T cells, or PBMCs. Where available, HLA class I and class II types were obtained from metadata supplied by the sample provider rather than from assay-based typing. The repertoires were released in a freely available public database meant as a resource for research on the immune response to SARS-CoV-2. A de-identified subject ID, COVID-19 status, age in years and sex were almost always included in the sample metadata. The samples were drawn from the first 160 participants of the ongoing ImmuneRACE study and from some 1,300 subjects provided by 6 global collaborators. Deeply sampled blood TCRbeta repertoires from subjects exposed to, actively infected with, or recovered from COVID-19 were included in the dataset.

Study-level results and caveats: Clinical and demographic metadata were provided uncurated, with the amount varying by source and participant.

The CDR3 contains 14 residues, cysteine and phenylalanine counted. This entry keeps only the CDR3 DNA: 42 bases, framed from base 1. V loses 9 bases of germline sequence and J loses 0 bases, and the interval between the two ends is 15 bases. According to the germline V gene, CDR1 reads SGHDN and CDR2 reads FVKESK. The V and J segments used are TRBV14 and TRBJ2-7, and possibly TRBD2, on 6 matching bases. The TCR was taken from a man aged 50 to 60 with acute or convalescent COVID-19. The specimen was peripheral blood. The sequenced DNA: TGTGCCAGTAGAGGAGGGGAAAGCTCCTACGAGCAGTACTTC. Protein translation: CASRGGESSYEQYF.